A single sample gave rise to the 26 T cell receptor beta chains below, sequenced in a study of beta chain features in type 1 diabetes (dated 2018 in TCRdb). Library construction relied on the immunoSEQ multiplex PCR assay. The entire amount of isolated RNA was reverse transcribed using the High Capacity cDNA Reverse Transcription Kit, so the sequenced TCRB transcripts were expressed ones. TCRdb limited this immuneACCESS table to in-frame rearrangements with V and J called. A share of clones is missing; checked studies link under half to unresolved V genes, and the rest is unexplained. Present in this sample are 130,000 to 150,000 clones, roughly 10% of which were seen just once. The ten largest account for approximately 1.3% of the sample. The sample consisted of naive CD4+ T cells from blood. What this sample's cell subset or site label stands for: true naive CD4+ T cells. These receptors came from a man between 18 and 29 years old in good health.

V gene TRBV6-5 combines with J gene TRBJ2-1; 9 bases are shared with TRBD1. The CDR3 has 14 amino acids. V was pared by 4 bases and J by 7 bases, with 5 bases of the junction left unmatched. The germline gives CDR1 MNHEY, CDR2 SVGAGI. CDR3 nucleotide sequence: TGTGCCAGCAGTTCCATGACAGGGGGGAATGAGCAGTTCTTC. Its translation is CASSSMTGGNEQFF.

This clone has a handful of counts. V usage is TRBV27 and J usage is TRBJ2-7; 9 nucleotides match TRBD1. The CDR3 contains 14 residues. Trimming removed 5 bases from V and 2 bases from J; junction bases left unmatched: 4. Per the germline V gene, CDR1 is MNHEY and CDR2 is SMNVEV (reference sequence). CDR3 bases: TGTGCCAGCAGTCAGACAGGGGGAGCCTACGAGCAGTACTTC. Its translation: CASSQTGGAYEQYF.

The chain carries TRBV11-2 and TRBJ1-2; 7 positions agree with TRBD1. Germline loops: CDR1 SGHAT, CDR2 FQNNGV. This CDR3 spans 15 amino acids. The V gene end was trimmed by 0 bases and the J gene end by 6 bases; junction bases not matched to a gene: 7. CDR3 DNA sequence: TGTGCCAGCAGCTTAGAGCCGACAGGGAGCAATGGCTACACCTTC. This encodes CASSLEPTGSNGYTF.

The chain uses TRBV9 and TRBJ1-5, with D perhaps TRBD1 (5 bases). The germline V gene has CDR1 SGDLS and CDR2 YYNGEE. Trimming left V 0 bases short and J 0 bases short, with 7 bases between. CDR3 length equals 15 residues. CDR3 nucleotide sequence: TGTGCCAGCAGCGTAGAGGGGCATAGCAATCAGCCCCAGCATTTT. Amino acids: CASSVEGHSNQPQHF.

J is TRBJ2-5 and V is TRBV5-1; no firm D call. This CDR3 contains 12 residues. Germline V gene lookup returns CDR1 SGHRS and CDR2 YFSETQ. Between the trimmed V and J ends, which lost 4 bases and 5 bases, there was a span of 9 bases. CDR3 nucleotides: TGCGCCAGCAGCCGCCCCGAGGAGACCCAGTACTTC. Its translation is CASSRPEETQYF.

CDR3 bases: TGTGCCTGGGACTTCAGGGCGTCTGGGGCCAACGTCCTGACTTTC. Its protein product is CAWDFRASGANVLTF. V and J are TRBV30 and TRBJ2-6; D might be TRBD1 (5 bases). The CDR3 extends over 15 amino acids. Germline CDR1 and CDR2: GTSNPN and SVGIG (reference sequence). Trimming pared 5 bases from V and 1 base from J, leaving 12 bases between.

CDR3 protein: CASSFDRVQETQYF. CDR3 DNA: TGTGCCAGCAGCTTCGACAGGGTCCAAGAGACCCAGTACTTC. V usage is TRBV14 and J usage is TRBJ2-5; 7 bases align to TRBD1. Looked up from germline, CDR1 is SGHDN and CDR2 is FVKESK. The CDR3 sequence is 14 residues long. V lost 5 bases and J lost 1; bases outside the gene matches: 4.

This clone was seen a handful of times. V usage is TRBV4-3 and J usage is TRBJ2-1, with D maybe TRBD2 (5 bases). Trimming cost V 3 bases and J 8 bases, with 17 bases left between them. This CDR3 spans 15 amino acids. Germline CDR1 LGHNA, CDR2 YSLEER. CDR3 residues: CASSQARTDLHEQFF. CDR3 nucleotides: TGCGCCAGCAGCCAGGCCCGGACTGATCTCCATGAGCAGTTCTTC.

A few counts support this clone. The CDR3 region is CASSLGQGLSDTQYF. The CDR3 bases are TGTGCCAGCAGCTTAGGGCAGGGTTTATCAGATACGCAGTATTTT. The rearrangement uses TRBV7-3 and TRBJ2-3; the D gene is possibly TRBD1 (5 bases). CDR1 is SGHTA and CDR2 is FQGTGA in the germline V gene. The CDR3 extends over 15 amino acids. V gave up 2 bases and J gave up 4 bases, with 13 bases separating them. Using reference TRBV7-3 and TRBJ2-3 for the parts outside the CDR3, the full variable domain is GAGVSQTPSNKVTEKGKYVELRCDPISGHTALYWYRQSLGQGPEFLIYFQGTGAADDSGLPNDRFFAVRPEGSVSTLKIQRTERGDSAVYLCASSLGQGLSDTQYFGPGTRLTVL.

This chain links TRBV6-5 with TRBJ2-3; TRBD1 is a possible D gene (6 bases). Germline loops: CDR1 MNHEY, CDR2 SVGAGI. The V end was cut by 8 bases, the J end by 3 bases, with 9 bases between. This CDR3 is 12 amino acids long. In DNA form, the CDR3 reads TGTGCCAGCCGAGGACAGACAGATACGCAGTATTTT. Its protein product is CASRGQTDTQYF.

This clone was seen more than once but under ten times. The chain combines TRBV7-2 with TRBJ2-7, with D possibly being TRBD2 (6 bases). With 5 bases removed from V and 4 bases from J, the gap between germline ends came to 18 bases. The germline CDR1 and CDR2 sequences are SGHTA and FQGNSA. The CDR3 totals 15 residues. CDR3 bases: TGTGCCAGCAGCCTCCGGGACTCCCCGGGGTACGAGCAGTACTTC. It translates to CASSLRDSPGYEQYF.

This clone was detected only a few times. The chain uses TRBV5-4 and TRBJ1-4; 10 nucleotides agree with TRBD1. Germline CDR1 reads SGHNT; CDR2 reads YYREEE (reference sequence). CDR3 size: 16 residues. V trimming: 0 bases; J trimming: 8 bases; junction bases outside the gene matches: 7. The CDR3 bases are TGTGCCAGCAGCTTGGCGGGACAGGGGTCTATAGAAAAACTGTTTTTT. Encoded protein: CASSLAGQGSIEKLFF.

This clone was seen a handful of times. The chain employs TRBV4-3 and TRBJ2-7; possible D gene TRBD1, 6 bases. Germline CDR1 and CDR2: LGHNA and YSLEER. CDR3 length: 17 amino acids. Trimming cost V 0 bases and J 3 bases, with 18 bases left between them. The CDR3 nucleotides read TGCGCCAGCAGCCAAGATCGAGGTTTAGGGGGTGACTACGAGCAGTACTTC. Protein: CASSQDRGLGGDYEQYF.

This clone was found a few times. This sequence joins TRBV6-5 and TRBJ1-2, with D unclear. Between the trimmed V and J ends, which lost 5 bases and 7 bases, there was a span of 11 bases. This CDR3 has 12 residues. Germline-derived CDR1 and CDR2 are MNHEY and SVGAGI. As DNA, the CDR3 is TGTGCCAGCAGTCCAGAGACTGGTGGCTACACCTTC. Translated: CASSPETGGYTF.

This clone was seen a handful of times. Here the CDR3 reads CATLPLNSGSYNEQFF. CDR3 nucleotide sequence: TGTGCCACCTTGCCTCTGAACAGCGGATCCTACAATGAGCAGTTCTTC. V gene TRBV6-6 combines with J gene TRBJ2-1, with a tentative D call TRBD2 (5 bases). The CDR3 spans 16 residues. CDR1 is MNHNY, CDR2 SVGAGI, per germline (reference sequence). Trimming took 10 bases from V and 1 from J, leaving 20 bases between them.

In this sample, this clone turned up many times. The chain carries TRBV30 and TRBJ2-1; 10 nucleotides agree with TRBD2. Germline loops: CDR1 GTSNPN, CDR2 SVGIG (reference sequence). The V segment lost 0 bases and the J segment 7 bases; nucleotides outside the gene matches: 6. This CDR3 is built from 15 residues. CDR3 sequence reads: CAWSVIAGGANEQFF. The CDR3 region has the DNA TGTGCCTGGAGTGTAATAGCGGGGGGCGCAAATGAGCAGTTCTTC.

The gene calls are TRBV5-1 and TRBJ2-7; perhaps TRBD2 as D (5 bases). V gave up 2 bases and J gave up 3 bases, with 15 bases separating them. The germline CDR1 and CDR2 sequences are SGHRS and YFSETQ. The CDR3 runs to 15 residues. The CDR3 DNA sequence: TGCGCCAGCAGCTTCCCCGACGGGATTTACTACGAGCAGTACTTC. This codes for CASSFPDGIYYEQYF.

The genes are TRBV5-1 and TRBJ2-7; 9 bases are a match to TRBD2. CDR3 size: 14 residues. The germline V gene has CDR1 SGHRS and CDR2 YFSETQ. Trimming took 2 bases from V and 6 from J; bases not matched to a gene: 6. In nucleotides, the CDR3 is TGCGCCAGCAGCTTCGGGCGGGGGGGCCTCGAGCAGTACTTC. Its protein product is CASSFGRGGLEQYF.

The CDR3 DNA reads as TGTGCCTGGAGGGACCGGGACAGGGGGCTCAGGCACACTGAAGCTTTCTTT. It specifies CAWRDRDRGLRHTEAFF. The chain is built from TRBV30 and TRBJ1-1; TRBD1 agrees at 12 bases. The length of the CDR3 is 17 residues. Germline CDR1 reads GTSNPN; CDR2 reads SVGIG (reference sequence). V gave up 3 bases and J gave up 3 bases; unmatched junction bases: 11. The full variable domain, in which reference TRBV30 and TRBJ1-1 provide the parts outside the CDR3, is SQTIHQWPATLVQPVGSPLSLECTVEGTSNPNLYWYRQAAGRGLQLLFYSVGIGQISSEVPQNLSASRPQDRQFILSSKKLLLSDSGFYLCAWRDRDRGLRHTEAFFGQGTRLTVV.

The chain has TRBV7-9 and TRBJ1-5; 7 bases map to TRBD1. V shed 0 bases and J 3 bases; nucleotides not matched to a gene: 8. The CDR3 is made up of 17 amino acids. Germline lookup yields CDR1 SEHNR and CDR2 FQNEAQ (reference sequence). The CDR3 loop is CASSLAGGQVINQPQHF. In DNA, the CDR3 is TGTGCCAGCAGCTTAGCCGGCGGACAGGTAATCAATCAGCCCCAGCATTTT.

This clone showed up just a few times. This chain connects TRBV27 to TRBJ2-5; 8 bases fit TRBD2. The germline V gene has CDR1 MNHEY and CDR2 SMNVEV (reference sequence). J gave up 1 base and V 5 bases, and 6 bases lay outside the gene matches. The CDR3 length is 15 residues. CDR3 sequence: CASSRGGTFQETQYF. CDR3 in DNA: TGTGCCAGCAGTCGGGGGGGGACATTCCAAGAGACCCAGTACTTC.

The V call is TRBV7-2, the J call TRBJ1-1; D not certain. This CDR3 spans 15 amino acids. The germline gives CDR1 SGHTA, CDR2 FQGNSA. V shed 1 base and J shed 0 bases, with 9 bases lying between them. CDR3: CASSLETGMNTEAFF. The CDR3 DNA is TGTGCCAGCAGCTTAGAGACGGGGATGAACACTGAAGCTTTCTTT.

This chain links TRBV5-6 with TRBJ2-1; D is unclear. This CDR3 comprises 14 residues. V shed 3 bases and J shed 9 bases, with 16 bases lying between them. Germline V lookup: CDR1 SGHDT, CDR2 YYEEEE. CDR3 DNA: TGTGCCAGCAGCTCCCCCAAGCGCTTGGCTGAGCAGTTCTTC. Protein sequence: CASSSPKRLAEQFF.

This clone was recorded a few times. The chain has TRBV6-5 and TRBJ1-2; D may be TRBD1 (6 bases). The CDR3 sequence is 16 residues long. The ends were cut back, 0 bases at V and 0 bases at J, with 11 bases in the middle. CDR1 is MNHEY, CDR2 SVGAGI, per germline. The CDR3 loop is CASSYSWTEANYGYTF. DNA for the CDR3: TGTGCCAGCAGTTACTCGTGGACAGAAGCTAACTATGGCTACACCTTC.

This chain joins TRBV28 and TRBJ1-5; 8 nucleotides agree with TRBD1. CDR3 length: 16 residues. The V gene end was trimmed by 3 bases and the J gene end by 4 bases; junction bases not matched to a gene: 8. The germline V gene encodes CDR1 MDHEN and CDR2 SYDVKM. The CDR3 spells CASSFATGGFNQPQHF. The CDR3 coding sequence is TGTGCCAGCAGTTTCGCAACAGGGGGATTTAATCAGCCCCAGCATTTT.

The rearrangement uses TRBV2 and TRBJ2-1, with TRBD2 identical over 8 bases. V trimming: 6 bases; J trimming: 1 base; junction bases outside the gene matches: 11. CDR3 length: 17 amino acids. CDR1 is SNHLY, CDR2 FYNNEI, per germline. The CDR3: CASRVAGGTDSYNEQFF. The CDR3 nucleotides are TGTGCCAGCAGAGTTGCGGGGGGAACGGATTCCTACAATGAGCAGTTCTTC.